One sample yielded the 5 T cell receptor beta chains listed below, sequenced in a study of patients and donors after allogeneic stem cell transplantation. One entry per CDR3 protein results from TCRdb running MiXCR on the RT-PCR reads. The table includes some 200,000 distinct CDR3 sequences, approximately 41% detected once. Sequencing input: blood, either unsorted or a sorted T cell fraction (not recorded which). All receptors come from a human donor who was either an allogeneic HSCT recipient or a stem cell or donor lymphocyte infusion donor (not recorded which). It is not recorded whose cells these are; they may come from a transplant donor.

This clonotype has only a few counts. The chain combines TRBV7-8 with TRBJ2-3; D gene uncertain. The CDR3 extends over 14 amino acids. The germline CDR1 and CDR2 sequences are SGHVS and FQNEAQ. The V end lost 5 bases, the J end lost 0 bases, and 9 bases lay between the germline ends. The CDR3 loop is CASSLESSTDTQYF. In DNA form, the CDR3 reads TGTGCCAGCAGCCTTGAATCTAGCACAGATACGCAGTATTTT.

The CDR3 here is CASSYSVAGSYGYTF. The CDR3 nucleotides read TGTGCCAGCAGTTACTCGGTCGCGGGGAGCTATGGCTACACCTTC. The genes are TRBV6-6 and TRBJ1-2, with D uncertain. Between the trimmed V and J ends, which lost 0 bases and 4 bases, there was a span of 12 bases. Germline CDR1 is MNHNY and CDR2 is SVGAGI (reference sequence). This CDR3 contains 15 residues.

This clonotype has more than one count but fewer than ten. V and J are TRBV28 and TRBJ1-1; D unclear. The CDR3 totals 14 residues. Germline CDR1 is MDHEN and CDR2 is SYDVKM. V lost 5 bases, J lost 0 bases, and 10 bases lay in between. CDR3 sequence: CASSPDGMNTEAFF. CDR3 bases: TGTGCCAGCAGTCCAGACGGCATGAACACTGAAGCTTTCTTT.

The chain is built from TRBV27 and TRBJ2-5; D may be TRBD2 (6 bases). The CDR3 has 14 amino acids. The germline gives CDR1 MNHEY, CDR2 SMNVEV (reference sequence). V was clipped by 1 base and J by 5 bases, with 11 bases between them. Here the CDR3 DNA reads TGTGCCAGCAGTTTATTTCCGGGAGTGGAGACCCAGTACTTC. This encodes CASSLFPGVETQYF.

This clonotype was seen a handful of times. The chain carries TRBV6-5 and TRBJ1-2; TRBD1 is a possible D gene (5 bases). The CDR3 length is 14 residues. Germline assignment: CDR1 MNHEY and CDR2 SVGAGI. V lost 1 base to trimming and J lost 8 bases, with 14 bases between them. The CDR3 DNA is TGTGCCAGCAGTTACTTGGGGGGAGTCGAGGGCTACACCTTC. It is translated as CASSYLGGVEGYTF.